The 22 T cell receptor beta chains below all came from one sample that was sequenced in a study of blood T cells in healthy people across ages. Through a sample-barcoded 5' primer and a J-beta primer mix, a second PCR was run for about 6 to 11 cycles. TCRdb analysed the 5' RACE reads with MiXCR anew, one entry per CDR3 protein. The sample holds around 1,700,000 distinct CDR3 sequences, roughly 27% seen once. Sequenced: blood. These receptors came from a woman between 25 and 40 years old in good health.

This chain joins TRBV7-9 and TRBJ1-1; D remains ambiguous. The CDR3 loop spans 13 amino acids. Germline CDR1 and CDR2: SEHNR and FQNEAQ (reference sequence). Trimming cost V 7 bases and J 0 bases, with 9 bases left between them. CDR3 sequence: CASTQRVNTEAFF. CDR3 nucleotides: TGTGCCAGCACCCAAAGGGTGAACACTGAAGCTTTCTTT.

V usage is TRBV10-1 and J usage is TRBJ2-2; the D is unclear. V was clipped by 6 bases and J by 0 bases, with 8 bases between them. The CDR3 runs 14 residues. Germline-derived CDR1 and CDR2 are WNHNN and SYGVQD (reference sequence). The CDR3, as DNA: TGCGCCAGCAGCCCCTCCGCGAACACCGGGGAGCTGTTTTTT. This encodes CASSPSANTGELFF.

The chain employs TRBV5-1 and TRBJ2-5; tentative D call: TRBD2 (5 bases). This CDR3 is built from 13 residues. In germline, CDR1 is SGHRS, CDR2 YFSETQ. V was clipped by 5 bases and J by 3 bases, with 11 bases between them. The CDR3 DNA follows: TGCGCCAGCAGGCCTGGACTGAAAGAGACCCAGTACTTC. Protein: CASRPGLKETQYF.

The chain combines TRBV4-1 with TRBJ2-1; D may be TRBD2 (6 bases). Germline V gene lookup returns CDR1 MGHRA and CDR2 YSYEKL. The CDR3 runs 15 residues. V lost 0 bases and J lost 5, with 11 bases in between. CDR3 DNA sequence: TGCGCCAGCAGCCAAGATGGGGTAGCGGACAATGAGCAGTTCTTC. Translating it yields CASSQDGVADNEQFF.

Here the CDR3 reads CASSQDQGVGTGELFF. Written as DNA, the CDR3 is TGTGCCAGCAGCCAAGATCAGGGCGTGGGCACCGGGGAGCTGTTTTTT. The rearrangement uses TRBV3-1 and TRBJ2-2, with a possible D match to TRBD1 (5 bases). Between the trimmed V and J ends, which lost 0 bases and 4 bases, there was a span of 12 bases. CDR1 LGHDT and CDR2 YNNKEL come from the germline V gene (reference sequence). This CDR3 region has 16 residues. Based on the CDR3 plus reference TRBV3-1 and TRBJ2-2, the full variable domain is DTAVSQTPKYLVTQMGNDKSIKCEQNLGHDTMYWYKQDSKKFLKIMFSYNNKELIINETVPNRFSPKSPDKAHLNLHINSLELGDSAVYFCASSQDQGVGTGELFFGEGSRLTVL.

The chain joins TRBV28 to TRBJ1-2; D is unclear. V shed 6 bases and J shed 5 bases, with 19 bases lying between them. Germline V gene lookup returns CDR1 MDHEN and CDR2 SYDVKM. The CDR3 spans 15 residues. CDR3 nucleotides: TGTGCCAGCAGCTTACTCCCTAGTGTCGGGTATGGCTACACCTTC. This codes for CASSLLPSVGYGYTF.

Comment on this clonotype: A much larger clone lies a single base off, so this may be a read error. The CDR3 protein is CTSSLDSGPRYF. The CDR3 bases are TGTACCAGCAGCTTAGATAGCGGACCCCGGTACTTC. The rearrangement links TRBV7-2 to TRBJ2-4; a possible D gene is TRBD2 (6 bases). Deletions cut 1 base from V and 15 bases from J, with 13 bases between. Germline loops: CDR1 SGHTA, CDR2 FQGNSA. The length of the CDR3 is 12 residues.

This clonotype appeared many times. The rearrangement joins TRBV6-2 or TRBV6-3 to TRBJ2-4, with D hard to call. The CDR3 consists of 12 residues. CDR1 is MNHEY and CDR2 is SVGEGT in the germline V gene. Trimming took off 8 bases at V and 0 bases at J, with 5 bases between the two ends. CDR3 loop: CASGKAKNIQYF. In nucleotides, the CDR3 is TGTGCCAGCGGTAAAGCCAAAAACATTCAGTACTTC.

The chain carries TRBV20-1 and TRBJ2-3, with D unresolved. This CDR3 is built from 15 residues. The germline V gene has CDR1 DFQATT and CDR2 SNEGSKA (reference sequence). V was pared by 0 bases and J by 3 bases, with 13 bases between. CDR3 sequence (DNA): TGCAGTGCTAGAGATATCGGAAAGGGAACAGATACGCAGTATTTT. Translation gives CSARDIGKGTDTQYF.

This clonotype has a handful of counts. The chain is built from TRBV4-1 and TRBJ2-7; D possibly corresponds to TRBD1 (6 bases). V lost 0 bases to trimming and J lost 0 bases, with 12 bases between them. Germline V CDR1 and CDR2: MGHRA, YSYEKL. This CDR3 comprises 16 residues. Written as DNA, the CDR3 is TGCGCCAGCAGCCAAGAGGAAAGGGGGAGCTCCTACGAGCAGTACTTC. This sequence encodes CASSQEERGSSYEQYF.

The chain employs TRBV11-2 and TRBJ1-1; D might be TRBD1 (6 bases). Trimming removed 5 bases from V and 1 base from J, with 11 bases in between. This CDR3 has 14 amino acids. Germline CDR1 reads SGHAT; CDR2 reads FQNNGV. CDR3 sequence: CASSTGQSNTEAFF. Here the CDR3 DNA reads TGTGCCAGCAGCACCGGACAGTCGAACACTGAAGCTTTCTTT.

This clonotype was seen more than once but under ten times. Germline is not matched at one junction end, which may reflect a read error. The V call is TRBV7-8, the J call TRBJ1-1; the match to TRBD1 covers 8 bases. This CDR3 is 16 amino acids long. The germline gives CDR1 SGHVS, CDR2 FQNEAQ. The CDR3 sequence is CASSPRTGQTNTEVFF. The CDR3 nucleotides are TGTGCCAGCAGCCCCAGGACAGGGCAGACGAACACTGAAGTTTTCTTT.

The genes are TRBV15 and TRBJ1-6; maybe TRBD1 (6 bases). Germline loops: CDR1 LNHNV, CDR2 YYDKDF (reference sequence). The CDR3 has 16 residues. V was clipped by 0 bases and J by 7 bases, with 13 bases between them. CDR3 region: CATSRDGGRGNSPLHF. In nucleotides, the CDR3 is TGTGCCACCAGCAGAGATGGAGGCAGGGGCAATTCACCCCTCCACTTT.

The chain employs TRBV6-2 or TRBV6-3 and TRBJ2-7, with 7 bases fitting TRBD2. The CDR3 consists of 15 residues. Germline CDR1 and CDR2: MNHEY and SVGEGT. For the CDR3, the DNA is TGTGTTCTGGGAGAGGGCGGGAGAGATGTCTACGAGCAGTACTTC. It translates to CVLGEGGRDVYEQYF.

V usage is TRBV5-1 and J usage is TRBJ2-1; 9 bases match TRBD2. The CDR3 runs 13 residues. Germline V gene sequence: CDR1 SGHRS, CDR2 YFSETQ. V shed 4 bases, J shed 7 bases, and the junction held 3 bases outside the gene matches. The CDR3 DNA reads TGCGCCAGCAGCAGCGGGGGGAAGAATGAGCAGTTCTTC. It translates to CASSSGGKNEQFF.

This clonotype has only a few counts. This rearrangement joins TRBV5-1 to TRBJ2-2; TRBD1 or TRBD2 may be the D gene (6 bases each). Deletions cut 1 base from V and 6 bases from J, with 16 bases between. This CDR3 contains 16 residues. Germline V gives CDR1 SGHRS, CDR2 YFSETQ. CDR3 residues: CASSLWGAPTAGELFF. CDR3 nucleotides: TGCGCCAGCAGCTTGTGGGGGGCGCCGACCGCCGGGGAGCTGTTTTTT.

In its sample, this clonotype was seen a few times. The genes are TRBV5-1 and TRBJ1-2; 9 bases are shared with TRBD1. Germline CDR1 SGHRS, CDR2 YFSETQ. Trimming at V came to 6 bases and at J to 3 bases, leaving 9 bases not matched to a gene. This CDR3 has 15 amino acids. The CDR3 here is CASKTGTGTYYGYTF. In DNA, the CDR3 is TGCGCCAGCAAGACCGGGACAGGGACTTACTATGGCTACACCTTC.

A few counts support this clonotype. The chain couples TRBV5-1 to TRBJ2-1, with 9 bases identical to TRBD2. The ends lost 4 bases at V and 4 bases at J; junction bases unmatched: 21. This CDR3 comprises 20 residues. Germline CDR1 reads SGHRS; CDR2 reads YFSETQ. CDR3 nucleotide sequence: TGCGCCAGCAGCCCAGGGGGGAGCGGGGGGATATCGATGCAGTACAATGAGCAGTTCTTC. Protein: CASSPGGSGGISMQYNEQFF.

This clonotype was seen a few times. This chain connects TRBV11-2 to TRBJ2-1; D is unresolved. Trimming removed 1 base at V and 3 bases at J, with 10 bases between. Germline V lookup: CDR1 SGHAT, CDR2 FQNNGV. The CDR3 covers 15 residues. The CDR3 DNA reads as TGTGCCAGCAGCTTAGCGCTCGAAAACTACAATGAGCAGTTCTTC. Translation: CASSLALENYNEQFF.

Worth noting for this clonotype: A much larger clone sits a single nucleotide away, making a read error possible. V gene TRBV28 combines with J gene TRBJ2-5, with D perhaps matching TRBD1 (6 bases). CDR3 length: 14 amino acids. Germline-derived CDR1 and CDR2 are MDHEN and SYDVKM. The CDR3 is CTSRATGLGETQYF. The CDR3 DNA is TGTACCAGCAGGGCGACAGGTCTGGGAGAGACCCAGTACTTC.

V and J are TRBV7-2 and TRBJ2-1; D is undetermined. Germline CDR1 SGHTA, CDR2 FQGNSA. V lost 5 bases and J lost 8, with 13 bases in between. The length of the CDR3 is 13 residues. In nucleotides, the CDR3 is TGTGCCAGCAGCGAGGAAATTGTGGATGAGCAGTTCTTC. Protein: CASSEEIVDEQFF. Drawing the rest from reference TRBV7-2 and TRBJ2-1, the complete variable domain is GAGVSQSPSNKVTEKGKDVELRCDPISGHTALYWYRQSLGQGLEFLIYFQGNSAPDKSGLPSDRFSAERTGGSVSTLTIQRTQQEDSAVYLCASSEEIVDEQFFGPGTRLTVL.

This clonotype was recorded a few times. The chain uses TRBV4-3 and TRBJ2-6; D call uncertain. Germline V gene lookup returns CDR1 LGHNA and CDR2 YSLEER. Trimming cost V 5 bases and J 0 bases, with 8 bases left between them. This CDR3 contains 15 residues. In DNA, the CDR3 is TGCGCCAGCAGCATTTCACGCTCTGGGGCCAACGTCCTGACTTTC. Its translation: CASSISRSGANVLTF.